What follows are 11 T cell receptor beta chains derived from one specimen sequenced in a study of T cells in Graves' hyperthyroidism and ophthalmopathy. Amplification targeted TCR beta CDR3 regions from RNA transcripts. During a first-round RT-PCR of the TCR CDR3, the HTBI primer set was used. TCRdb recomputed calls from the multiplex PCR reads with MiXCR, one row per CDR3 protein. In the table there are around 500,000 distinct CDR3 sequences, around 15% of which are singletons. Sequenced sample: blood. The receptors stem from a woman aged 40 to 49 with Graves' hyperthyroidism.

At least ten counts were recorded for this clonotype. The chain employs TRBV3-1 and TRBJ2-7, with TRBD2 as a possible D gene (6 bases). The CDR3 runs to 15 residues. Trimming cost V 1 base and J 3 bases, with 13 bases left between them. Looked up from germline, CDR1 is LGHDT and CDR2 is YNNKEL (reference sequence). The CDR3 reads CASSQGPGVLYEQYF. CDR3 sequence (DNA): TGTGCCAGCAGCCAAGGGCCGGGAGTACTCTACGAGCAGTACTTC.

The chain recombines TRBV9 with TRBJ2-4; no reliable D call. The CDR3 totals 16 residues. The ends were cut back, 0 bases at V and 0 bases at J, with 10 bases in the middle. The germline gives CDR1 SGDLS, CDR2 YYNGEE. CDR3 region: CASSVGVLLAKNIQYF. CDR3 sequence (DNA): TGTGCCAGCAGCGTAGGCGTCCTACTAGCCAAAAACATTCAGTACTTC.

The chain carries TRBV19 and TRBJ1-5, with D uncertain. Deletions cut 6 bases from V and 0 bases from J, with 9 bases between. This CDR3 has 14 residues. From germline, CDR1 is LNHDA and CDR2 SQIVND (reference sequence). The CDR3 bases are TGTGCCAGTAGCCGCGAAGATAGCAATCAGCCCCAGCATTTT. Protein product: CASSREDSNQPQHF.

Ten or more counts support this clonotype. This rearrangement joins TRBV7-6 to TRBJ1-4, with D uncertain. Germline CDR1 SGHVS, CDR2 FNYEAQ. Trimming took off 1 base at V and 7 bases at J, with 7 bases between the two ends. This CDR3 is 13 amino acids long. The CDR3 loop reads CASSLDPGEKLFF. CDR3 bases: TGTGCCAGCAGCTTAGACCCGGGTGAAAAACTGTTTTTT.

This clonotype has at least ten counts. This chain connects TRBV10-3 to TRBJ2-1; 7 bases are a match to TRBD1. Germline CDR1 is ENHRY and CDR2 is SYGVKD. CDR3 length equals 13 residues. V was clipped by 8 bases and J by 5 bases; unmatched bases: 6. This CDR3 reads CAIGGQYNNEQFF. The CDR3 bases are TGTGCCATCGGGGGACAGTACAACAATGAGCAGTTCTTC.

Ten or more counts support this clonotype. The chain employs TRBV7-8 and TRBJ2-5; D unresolved. This CDR3 comprises 16 residues. Looked up from germline, CDR1 is SGHVS and CDR2 is FQNEAQ. Trimming removed 1 base at V and 2 bases at J, with 14 bases between. CDR3 sequence (DNA): TGTGCCAGCAGCTTAGGGGTCGTCAGATTGCAAGAGACCCAGTACTTC. Translating gives CASSLGVVRLQETQYF.

V and J are TRBV20-1 and TRBJ2-5; 8 bases match TRBD2. V lost 3 bases, J lost 2 bases, and 8 bases stayed unmatched. Germline CDR1 and CDR2: DFQATT and SNEGSKA (reference sequence). The CDR3 has 15 residues. CDR3: CSARSLAGTQETQYF. As DNA, the CDR3 is TGCAGTGCTAGGTCGCTAGCGGGTACACAAGAGACCCAGTACTTC.

This clonotype was counted ten times or more. The rearrangement uses TRBV6-1 and TRBJ2-7; D is perhaps TRBD1 (6 bases). The CDR3 is made up of 14 amino acids. Germline V CDR1 and CDR2: MNHNS, SASEGT. V lost 8 bases and J 7 bases, leaving 21 bases between the germline ends. The CDR3 DNA is TGTGCCAGCCACCAACAGGGTCACCTTGGGGAGCAGTACTTC. Protein product: CASHQQGHLGEQYF.

A few counts support this clonotype. The CDR3 DNA is TGTGCCAGCAGTTTGGGCCCCGGCAAAGAGACCCAGTACTTC. It specifies CASSLGPGKETQYF. The gene calls are TRBV28 and TRBJ2-5; the D is unclear. The ends were cut back, 3 bases at V and 3 bases at J, with 11 bases in the middle. CDR3 length: 14 residues. The germline gives CDR1 MDHEN, CDR2 SYDVKM.

The V call is TRBV6-1, the J call TRBJ1-1; D is undetermined. This CDR3 contains 13 residues. The ends were cut back, 4 bases at V and 1 base at J, with 7 bases in the middle. Germline CDR1 and CDR2: MNHNS and SASEGT. The CDR3 loop reads CASSVLWNTEAFF. In DNA, the CDR3 is TGTGCCAGCAGTGTACTCTGGAACACTGAAGCTTTCTTT.

This clonotype was seen a handful of times. The rearrangement joins TRBV5-1 to TRBJ2-2; a weak D match, TRBD2 (6 bases). The CDR3 is 15 amino acids. The germline V gene encodes CDR1 SGHRS and CDR2 YFSETQ. V gave up 7 bases and J gave up 5 bases, with 18 bases separating them. DNA of the CDR3: TGCGCCAGCGGGTTCCTCACGGGAGTTACCGGGGAGCTGTTTTTT. Translating it yields CASGFLTGVTGELFF.